This is a list of T cell receptor beta chains from one sample in a study of OX40 agonist ivuxolimab in advanced cancers. Data came from immunoSEQ multiplex PCR; TCRdb stores just in-frame clones and leaves some out. The repertoire holds about 50,000 clones, with approximately 84% as singletons. The starting material was CD4+ or CD8+ T cells sorted from blood, obtained in a trial of the OX40 agonist ivuxolimab. The receptor set was obtained from an adult with an advanced solid tumor such as melanoma, head and neck, liver or kidney cancer. CDR3s include the opening cysteine and the closing phenylalanine or tryptophan. The order of the fields is D gene, J gene, clone size, V gene, CDR3 protein, CDR3 DNA. A D gene is named only where the DNA matches it firmly. A clone size is listed for some rows: how often the clone was seen (once, few, many), or a class if it is expanded.

NA,TRBJ1-5,NA,TRBV9,CASSFGVNQPQHF,TGTGCCAGCAGCTTCGGGGTGAATCAGCCCCAGCATTTT
NA,TRBJ2-7,NA,TRBV4-2,CASSQLGGSYEQYF,TGTGCCAGCAGCCAACTAGGGGGCTCCTACGAGCAGTACTTC
NA,TRBJ1-5,NA,TRBV5-1,CASSLGVGRGSNQPQHF,TGCGCCAGCAGCTTGGGGGTTGGCAGGGGCAGCAATCAGCCCCAGCATTTT
NA,TRBJ2-2,NA,TRBV7-2,CASSLGPGTGELFF,TGTGCCAGCAGCTTAGGACCGGGCACCGGGGAGCTGTTTTTT
NA,TRBJ2-7,NA,TRBV11-2,CASSSPGRLSYEQYF,TGTGCCAGCAGCTCTCCGGGACGCCTCTCCTACGAGCAGTACTTC
NA,TRBJ2-1,NA,TRBV10-3,CAISGDPYNEQFF,TGTGCCATCAGCGGTGATCCCTACAATGAGCAGTTCTTC
NA,TRBJ2-3,NA,TRBV28,CASSDGGPTDTQYF,TGTGCCAGCAGTGACGGAGGGCCCACAGATACGCAGTATTTT
NA,TRBJ2-2,NA,TRBV30,CAWSKSTGELFF,TGTGCCTGGAGTAAATCCACCGGGGAGCTGTTTTTT
TRBD2,TRBJ2-7,NA,TRBV30,CAWSVRVSGSQNYEQYF,TGTGCCTGGAGTGTTCGGGTTAGCGGGAGCCAAAACTACGAGCAGTACTTC
NA,TRBJ2-2,NA,TRBV2,CASSEARGPGELFF,TGTGCCAGCAGTGAAGCTAGAGGGCCCGGGGAGCTGTTTTTT
NA,TRBJ2-3,NA,TRBV7-8,CASSLAVLVRRDTQYF,TGTGCCAGCAGCTTAGCGGTGCTAGTACGTCGGGATACGCAGTATTTT
NA,TRBJ1-6,NA,TRBV11-2,CASSLQRRSPLHF,TGTGCCAGCAGCTTACAACGGAGGTCACCCCTCCACTTT
NA,TRBJ1-6,NA,TRBV28,CASSFGTGNSPLHF,TGTGCCAGCAGTTTCGGGACCGGAAATTCACCCCTCCACTTT
NA,TRBJ2-2,NA,TRBV5-1,CASSFRERILDTGELFF,TGCGCCAGCAGCTTTCGGGAACGGATTTTGGACACCGGGGAGCTGTTTTTT
TRBD1,TRBJ2-2,NA,TRBV5-5,CASSLVGTANTGELFF,TGTGCCAGCAGCTTGGTAGGGACAGCTAACACCGGGGAGCTGTTTTTT
TRBD2,TRBJ2-4,NA,TRBV19,CASSLLGRIQYF,TGTGCCAGTAGTTTACTCGGGAGGATTCAGTACTTC
NA,TRBJ2-5,NA,TRBV6-1,CASSEGAKTQYF,TGTGCCAGCAGTGAAGGAGCAAAGACCCAGTACTTC
NA,TRBJ2-2,NA,TRBV2,CASSEVRLAEGGTGELFF,TGTGCCAGCAGTGAAGTACGGCTAGCGGAGGGGGGGACCGGGGAGCTGTTTTTT
TRBD1,TRBJ2-5,NA,TRBV18,CASSRQGALQETQYF,TGTGCCAGCTCACGGCAGGGGGCCCTCCAAGAGACCCAGTACTTC
NA,TRBJ1-1,NA,TRBV7-3,CASSSQGITEAFF,TGTGCCAGCAGCTCGCAGGGTATCACTGAAGCTTTCTTT
NA,TRBJ2-7,once,TRBV6-1,CASSGLMSSYEQYF,TGTGCCAGCAGTGGTCTCATGAGCTCCTACGAGCAGTACTTC
NA,TRBJ2-1,NA,TRBV1,CTSSQVLPDCGSKQFF,TGCACCAGCAGCCAAGTGTTGCCGGACTGCGGTTCAAAGCAGTTCTTC
NA,TRBJ2-7,NA,TRBV10-3,CAISDPSQGLAEQYF,TGTGCCATCAGTGACCCCAGTCAGGGTTTAGCCGAGCAGTACTTC
NA,TRBJ1-1,NA,TRBV28,CASGDNTEAFF,TGTGCCAGCGGAGACAACACTGAAGCTTTCTTT
NA,TRBJ2-2,NA,TRBV28,CASSLLLNTGELFF,TGTGCCAGCAGTTTATTACTAAACACCGGGGAGCTGTTTTTT
NA,TRBJ1-1,NA,TRBV30,CALGPSRGNTEAFF,TGTGCCTTGGGACCCTCTAGGGGGAACACTGAAGCTTTCTTT
TRBD1,TRBJ2-5,NA,TRBV7-3,CASSLFGTGEETQYF,TGTGCCAGCAGCTTATTTGGGACAGGGGAAGAGACCCAGTACTTC
TRBD1,TRBJ2-1,NA,TRBV29-1,CSALNRGSYNEQFF,TGCAGTGCCCTGAACAGGGGATCCTACAATGAGCAGTTCTTC
TRBD1,TRBJ2-3,once,TRBV7-3,CASSIQGASDTQYF,TGTGCCAGCAGCATACAGGGGGCCTCAGATACGCAGTATTTT
NA,TRBJ2-4,few,TRBV11-2,CASSSRLGQNIQYF,TGTGCCAGCAGCTCCCGGCTGGGCCAAAACATTCAGTACTTC